This TCR beta chain was identified during a study of radiation and T cells in renal cell carcinoma. The treatment denotes: 15 Gy SBRT to primary tumor, nephrectomy 4 weeks later. Nephrectomy followed 15 Gy stereotactic body radiation by 4 weeks. The patient's renal cell carcinoma had clear cell pathology. Turning to this clone: Its target is unknown.

Findings and caveats of the study: From baseline, blood top tumor clonotypes peaked at 2 weeks post-radiation. Intratumoral heterogeneity was not captured in these approximately 1 g regions.

The CDR3 contains 13 residues. The germline CDR1 and CDR2 sequences are SGHAT and FQNNGV. V lost 2 bases and J 7 bases, leaving 12 bases between the germline ends. The assay was immunoSEQ multiplex PCR, and TCRdb's table has in-frame clones only and misses some. The sample includes around 16,000 clones, about 64% seen only once; the top ten take 27%. The sequence derives from a woman aged 70-85 years with renal cell carcinoma. The V and J genes are TRBV11-2 and TRBJ2-7, with no clear D. The starting material was tumor tissue, obtained from a patient whose treatment included radiotherapy and nephrectomy. The CDR3 DNA is TGTGCCAGCAGCTTACGGGCTGCCGCGGAGCAGTACTTC. This translates into CASSLRAAAEQYF.